The next 30 T cell receptor beta chains were all read from a single sample in a study of CD8+CD57+ T cells in acquired aplastic anemia. Sequenced patients had shown CD8+CD57+ cell expansion by flow cytometry. Researchers used genomic DNA as the template to profile TCR beta VDJ and CDR3. MiXCR, applied by TCRdb to the reads, yields one record per CDR3 protein. The table has around 430,000 distinct CDR3 sequences, approximately 33% seen once. Input material: sorted CD4+, CD8+, or CD8+CD57+ T cells (not recorded which) from PBMCs. The receptors were sampled from a human donor with aplastic anemia.

This clonotype turned up a few times. The chain carries TRBV3-2 and TRBJ2-5. TRBV3-2 is classified as a pseudogene. The CDR3 has 14 amino acids. CDR3 DNA: TGTGCCAGCAGCCAAGACCGTACACAAGAGACCCAGTACTTC. Protein: CASSQDRTQETQYF.

The chain has TRBV9 and TRBJ2-3, with 10 bases that match TRBD2. V shed 2 bases and J 3 bases; nucleotides not matched to a gene: 9. The CDR3 sequence is 17 residues long. The germline CDR1 and CDR2 sequences are SGDLS and YYNGEE. In nucleotides, the CDR3 is TGTGCCAGCAGCGTCAGATCCGGGACTAGCGTAACAGATACGCAGTATTTT. It encodes CASSVRSGTSVTDTQYF.

The table lists this clonotype with many counts. The genes are TRBV29-1 and TRBJ2-7; 9 bases agree with TRBD2. CDR1 SQVTM and CDR2 ANQGSEA come from the germline V gene. The CDR3 has 13 amino acids. J gave up 2 bases and V 1 base, and 0 bases lay outside the gene matches. In DNA, the CDR3 is TGCAGCGTTGAAGGACTAGCGGCCTACGAGCAGTACTTC. Translating gives CSVEGLAAYEQYF.

This clonotype turned up a few times. This chain joins TRBV7-6 and TRBJ2-1; 13 nucleotides align to TRBD2. Germline V gene data show CDR1 as SGHVS and CDR2 as FNYEAQ. This CDR3 region has 15 residues. V lost 8 bases, J lost 1 base, and 2 bases stayed unmatched. CDR3 sequence: CASGTSGTSYNEQFF. The CDR3 coding sequence is TGTGCCAGCGGGACTAGCGGGACTTCCTACAATGAGCAGTTCTTC.

With regard to this clonotype: A much larger clone lies a single base off, so this may be a read error. The CDR3 reads CASSLRQGATRYEQYF. Here the CDR3 DNA reads TGTGCCAGCAGCCTTAGACAGGGAGCTACTCGGTACGAGCAGTACTTC. J is TRBJ2-7 and V is TRBV11-2, with 7 bases matching TRBD1. The CDR3 has 16 residues. Germline CDR1 and CDR2: SGHAT and FQNNGV. V lost 5 bases, J lost 4 bases, and 14 bases stayed unmatched.

Notes on this clonotype: This may arise from a read error, as a much more abundant clone is one base away. The CDR3, as DNA: TGTGCCAGCAGCTTATCGACAGGGGGCGTCAACACTTATGGCTGCACCTTC. Amino acid sequence: CASSLSTGGVNTYGCTF. The V gene is TRBV7-2, the J gene TRBJ1-2; 10 bases agree with TRBD1. This CDR3 comprises 17 residues. Germline-derived CDR1 and CDR2 are SGHTA and FQGNSA.

This clonotype was counted ten times or more. This sequence joins TRBV7-9 and TRBJ1-6; 7 bases are a match to TRBD1. The CDR3 loop spans 14 amino acids. V shed 1 base and J 16 bases; nucleotides not matched to a gene: 10. Germline V gene sequence: CDR1 SEHNR, CDR2 FQNEAQ (reference sequence). The CDR3 loop is CASSLESTGTILHF. CDR3 nucleotide sequence: TGTGCCAGCAGCTTAGAGTCGACAGGGACAATTCTCCACTTT. Full variable domain (missing parts from reference TRBV7-9 and TRBJ1-6): DTGVSQNPRHKITKRGQNVTFRCDPISEHNRLYWYRQTLGQGPEFLTYFQNEAQLEKSRLLSDRFSAERPKGSFSTLEIQRTEQGDSAMYLCASSLESTGTILHFGNGTRLTVT.

This clonotype was counted at least ten times. The rearrangement uses TRBV20-1 and TRBJ2-7; possible D gene TRBD1, 6 bases. Germline V gene data show CDR1 as DFQATT and CDR2 as SNEGSKA (reference sequence). Trimming cost V 3 bases and J 2 bases, with 8 bases left between them. The CDR3 loop spans 12 amino acids. Here the CDR3 DNA reads TGCAGTGCTAGCAAGGGGGCCTACGAGCAGTACTTC. Translation gives CSASKGAYEQYF.

This clonotype came up a few times. V is TRBV4-3 and J is TRBJ1-3; no clear D gene. Germline V gene sequence: CDR1 LGHNA, CDR2 YSLEER. V gave up 4 bases and J gave up 4 bases, with 17 bases separating them. This CDR3 is 16 amino acids long. In nucleotides, the CDR3 is TGCGCCAGCAGCCGAGAAACGAGCTCAGTCGGAAACACCATATATTTT. This sequence encodes CASSRETSSVGNTIYF.

To note about this clonotype: A read error may be the cause here, since a much bigger clone is one base away. V gene TRBV5-1 combines with J gene TRBJ1-5, with D tentatively TRBD1 (6 bases). The CDR3 length is 15 residues. V dropped 3 bases and J dropped 1 base, with 11 bases sitting between them. Germline loops: CDR1 SGHRS, CDR2 YFSETQ. The CDR3 DNA sequence: TGCGCCAGCAGCTCGAGGGGGGCGAGCAATCAGCCCCAGCATTTT. Its protein product is CASSSRGASNQPQHF. Filled out from reference TRBV5-1 and TRBJ1-5, the complete variable domain reads KAGVTQTPRYLIKTRGQQVTLSCSPISGHRSVSWYQQTPGQGLQFLFEYFSETQRNKGNFPGRFSGRQFSNSRSEMNVSTLELGDSALYLCASSSRGASNQPQHFGDGTRLSIL.

A note on this clonotype: A much larger clone is a single base away; this may be a read error. The conserved final phenylalanine or tryptophan is absent from the CDR3, which likely points to a read error. The chain recombines TRBV12-3 or TRBV12-4 with TRBJ1-2; 9 bases align to TRBD1. The CDR3 spans 12 residues. With 10 bases clipped from V and 3 bases from J, the junction kept 3 bases outside the gene matches. The CDR3 is CATRDRDYGYTL. The CDR3 DNA follows: TGTGCCACCCGGGACAGGGACTATGGCTACACCCTC.

This chain uses TRBV5-1 with TRBJ2-5; D possibly uses TRBD1 or TRBD2 (5 bases each). The germline V and J ends were trimmed by 2 bases and 4 bases, with 9 bases remaining between them. The V gene's germline CDR1 is SGHRS and CDR2 YFSETQ. The CDR3 length is 13 residues. CDR3: CASSFGDVETQYF. The CDR3 DNA reads TGCGCCAGCAGCTTTGGGGACGTAGAGACCCAGTACTTC. Full variable domain (missing parts from reference TRBV5-1 and TRBJ2-5): KAGVTQTPRYLIKTRGQQVTLSCSPISGHRSVSWYQQTPGQGLQFLFEYFSETQRNKGNFPGRFSGRQFSNSRSEMNVSTLELGDSALYLCASSFGDVETQYFGPGTRLLVL.

This chain uses TRBV10-2 with TRBJ2-7, with 10 nucleotides matching TRBD2. The CDR3 has 14 amino acids. Germline CDR1 and CDR2: WSHSY and SAAADI. V trimming: 4 bases; J trimming: 7 bases; junction bases outside the gene matches: 7. As DNA, the CDR3 is TGCGCCAGCAGTGCGCTCCTAGCGGGAGAGGAGCAGTACTTC. Translation: CASSALLAGEEQYF.

In this sample, this clonotype turned up a few times. The chain links TRBV7-6 to TRBJ2-1; TRBD2 might be the D (5 bases). Trimming shortened V by 5 bases and J by 7 bases, and 12 bases separated the two germline ends. This CDR3 is built from 13 residues. Germline values: CDR1 SGHVS, CDR2 FNYEAQ. The CDR3 loop reads CASSQSSGNEQFF. In DNA, the CDR3 is TGTGCCAGCAGCCAGTCCTCGGGAAATGAGCAGTTCTTC.

This clonotype was observed at least ten times. The rearrangement uses TRBV2 and TRBJ2-1; 9 bases are a match to TRBD2. CDR3 size: 16 residues. V gave up 7 bases and J gave up 6 bases; unmatched junction bases: 13. Germline lookup yields CDR1 SNHLY and CDR2 FYNNEI. This chain's CDR3 is CASIWVAGGPGNEQFF. The CDR3 DNA reads TGTGCCAGCATCTGGGTGGCGGGGGGGCCTGGCAATGAGCAGTTCTTC.

The chain employs TRBV20-1 and TRBJ2-4, with 9 nucleotides matching TRBD1. V dropped 7 bases and J dropped 8; count of bases not matched to a gene: 15. There are 15 residues in the CDR3. Germline CDR1 is DFQATT and CDR2 is SNEGSKA (reference sequence). The CDR3 reads CSGIGTGNARDIQYF. DNA of the CDR3: TGCAGTGGTATCGGGACAGGGAATGCGAGGGACATTCAGTACTTC.

In its sample, this clonotype was seen once. The V call is TRBV15, the J call TRBJ1-6; D is undetermined. Germline V CDR1 and CDR2: LNHNV, YYDKDF (reference sequence). This CDR3 region has 15 residues. Between the trimmed V and J ends, which lost 0 bases and 7 bases, there was a span of 10 bases. The CDR3 DNA sequence: TGTGCCACCAGCAGAGACAGGACGGTAAATTCACCCCTCCACTTT. Its protein is CATSRDRTVNSPLHF.

On this clonotype: The conserved closing phenylalanine or tryptophan is absent in this CDR3, likely reflecting a read error. The chain is built from TRBV2 and TRBJ2-7; no firm D call. The CDR3 spans 13 residues. V lost 6 bases and J 4 bases, leaving 13 bases between the germline ends. CDR1 and CDR2 from the germline V gene are SNHLY and FYNNEI. CDR3 amino acids: CASSQDLGYEQYI. The CDR3 region has the DNA TGTGCCAGCAGCCAAGATCTGGGATACGAGCAGTACATC.

This clonotype showed up just a few times. Written as DNA, the CDR3 is TGCAGCGTCTCCTGGGGGGCCGATACGCAGTATTTT. This gives the protein CSVSWGADTQYF. The chain links TRBV29-1 to TRBJ2-3; D is possibly TRBD1 or TRBD2 (6 bases each). The germline V gene encodes CDR1 SQVTM and CDR2 ANQGSEA. The germline V and J ends were trimmed by 6 bases and 6 bases, with 13 bases remaining between them. The CDR3 contains 12 residues.

The chain couples TRBV9 to TRBJ1-3, with D maybe TRBD1 (5 bases). The CDR3 runs to 18 residues. Germline CDR1 reads SGDLS; CDR2 reads YYNGEE. The V end lost 0 bases, the J end lost 1 base, and 17 bases lay between the germline ends. The CDR3 region is CASSVAARTGPSGNTIYF. CDR3 nucleotides: TGTGCCAGCAGCGTAGCCGCCCGGACGGGGCCGTCTGGAAACACCATATATTTT. The entire variable domain, with the rest obtained from reference TRBV9 and TRBJ1-3, is as follows: DSGVTQTPKHLITATGQRVTLRCSPRSGDLSVYWYQQSLDQGLQFLIQYYNGEERAKGNILERFSAQQFPDLHSELNLSSLELGDSALYFCASSVAARTGPSGNTIYFGEGSWLTVV.

There are a few counts of this clonotype. The rearrangement uses TRBV4-3 and TRBJ2-3, with 8 bases lining up with TRBD2. The V and J ends lost 2 bases and 2 bases, in that order; junction bases with no gene match: 6. CDR1 and CDR2 from the germline V gene are LGHNA and YSLEER. The CDR3 runs to 16 residues. The CDR3 loop reads CASSQQAGGDTDTQYF. CDR3 nucleotide sequence: TGCGCCAGCAGCCAACAGGCGGGGGGCGACACAGATACGCAGTATTTT.

This clonotype occurred a few times. The rearrangement uses TRBV5-1 and TRBJ2-6; D remains ambiguous. The CDR3 covers 14 residues. The V end lost 5 bases, the J end lost 0 bases, and 6 bases lay between the germline ends. Looked up from germline, CDR1 is SGHRS and CDR2 is YFSETQ. This chain's CDR3 is CASRVISGANVLTF. The CDR3 DNA is TGCGCCAGCAGAGTTATCTCTGGGGCCAACGTCCTGACTTTC.

This clonotype appeared many times. This sequence joins TRBV3-1 and TRBJ1-6; D gene unclear. CDR3 size: 12 residues. The ends were cut back, 1 base at V and 8 bases at J, with 3 bases in the middle. CDR1 and CDR2 from the germline V gene are LGHDT and YNNKEL (reference sequence). As DNA, the CDR3 is TGTGCCAGCAGCCAAGTCGATTCACCCCTCCACTTT. Translated: CASSQVDSPLHF.

This clonotype appeared a few times. A much more abundant neighbour one base away suggests this may be a read error. The J gene is TRBJ1-4, the V gene TRBV10-3; unclear D gene. Germline V CDR1 and CDR2: ENHRY, SYGVKD. The CDR3 is 13 residues long. The CDR3 is CAISGGEDEELFF. The DNA for the CDR3 is TGTGCCATCAGTGGCGGTGAGGATGAAGAACTGTTTTTT.

This clonotype was seen only a few times. This chain connects TRBV20-1 to TRBJ2-7; possibly TRBD2 for D (6 bases). The CDR3 extends over 13 amino acids. V lost 6 bases and J 0 bases, leaving 12 bases between the germline ends. Germline assignment: CDR1 DFQATT and CDR2 SNEGSKA (reference sequence). CDR3 region: CSAPGESSYEQYF. In nucleotides, the CDR3 is TGCAGTGCCCCGGGGGAGAGCTCCTACGAGCAGTACTTC.

This clonotype occurred a few times. This may stem from a read error, because a much larger clone lies one nucleotide away. It is likely a read error, because the conserved phenylalanine at the end of the CDR3 is missing. The gene calls are TRBV20-1 and TRBJ1-6; a weak D match, TRBD1 (5 bases). The CDR3 loop spans 12 amino acids. Trimming shortened V by 3 bases and J by 7 bases, and 7 bases separated the two germline ends. CDR1 and CDR2 (germline): DFQATT, SNEGSKA (reference sequence). The CDR3 sequence: CSASEGNSPLHI. In nucleotides, the CDR3 is TGCAGTGCTAGTGAGGGGAATTCACCCCTCCACATT.

This clonotype was counted at least ten times. This chain uses TRBV7-2 with TRBJ2-5; 10 bases are shared with TRBD1. V trimming: 2 bases; J trimming: 4 bases; junction bases outside the gene matches: 7. Germline V CDR1 and CDR2: SGHTA, FQGNSA. The CDR3 totals 16 residues. As DNA, the CDR3 is TGTGCCAGCAGCTTAACGGGACAGGGGTGGGTAGAGACCCAGTACTTC. Translated: CASSLTGQGWVETQYF.

This clonotype was observed many times. The chain carries TRBV24-1 and TRBJ1-2; D gene unclear. Per the germline V gene, CDR1 is KGHDR and CDR2 is SFDVKD. V lost 3 bases, J lost 3 bases, and 1 base lay in between. The CDR3 is made up of 11 amino acids. The CDR3 nucleotides are TGTGCCACCAGTGATGACTATGGCTACACCTTC. Translated, it gives CATSDDYGYTF.

This clonotype was detected many times. This CDR3 is missing its conserved last phenylalanine or tryptophan, likely due to a read error. The limits of the CDR3 on the DNA are not certain, so only TCRdb's listed CDR3 is given. The CDR3 loop reads CASSSGTAVL. This rearrangement joins TRBV2 to TRBJ2-5; the table gives TRBD2 as D, unverified against the DNA. Germline V gives CDR1 SNHLY, CDR2 FYNNEI. The CDR3 contains 10 residues when both ends are counted.

As regards this clonotype: A clone one base away is much larger, so this may be a read error. This chain uses TRBV11-1 with TRBJ1-2; D perhaps matches TRBD1 (6 bases). This CDR3 is 13 amino acids long. Germline CDR1 and CDR2: SGHAT and FQDESV (reference sequence). Here the CDR3 DNA reads TGTGCCAGCAGACAAAGCGGAGGGGGAGGCTGCACCTTC. This translates into CASRQSGGGGCTF. The full variable domain, completed using reference TRBV11-1 and TRBJ1-2, is EAEVAQSPRYKITEKSQAVAFWCDPISGHATLYWYRQILGQGPELLVQFQDESVVDDSQLPKDRFSAERLKGVDSTLKIQPAELGDSAMYLCASRQSGGGGCTFGSGTRLTVV.